The T cell receptor (beta chain) under discussion was sequenced for a study of technical replicates of blood from several donors. Deletions cut 5 bases from V and 6 bases from J, with 16 bases between. Germline V gene lookup returns CDR1 MNHEY and CDR2 SVGAGI. This CDR3 is 14 amino acids long. The method was immunoSEQ multiplex PCR; TCRdb's version includes in-frame clones alone and lacks a portion of them. The data contain 75,000 to 95,000 clones, about nine tenths of them singletons. What was sequenced was T cells isolated from PBMCs. The clonotype comes from a human donor in good health. V and J are TRBV6-5 and TRBJ1-1; perhaps TRBD1 as D (6 bases). The CDR3 DNA is TGTGCCAGCAGTGGGATCACAGGGATCGCTGAAGCTTTCTTT. Its translation: CASSGITGIAEAFF.